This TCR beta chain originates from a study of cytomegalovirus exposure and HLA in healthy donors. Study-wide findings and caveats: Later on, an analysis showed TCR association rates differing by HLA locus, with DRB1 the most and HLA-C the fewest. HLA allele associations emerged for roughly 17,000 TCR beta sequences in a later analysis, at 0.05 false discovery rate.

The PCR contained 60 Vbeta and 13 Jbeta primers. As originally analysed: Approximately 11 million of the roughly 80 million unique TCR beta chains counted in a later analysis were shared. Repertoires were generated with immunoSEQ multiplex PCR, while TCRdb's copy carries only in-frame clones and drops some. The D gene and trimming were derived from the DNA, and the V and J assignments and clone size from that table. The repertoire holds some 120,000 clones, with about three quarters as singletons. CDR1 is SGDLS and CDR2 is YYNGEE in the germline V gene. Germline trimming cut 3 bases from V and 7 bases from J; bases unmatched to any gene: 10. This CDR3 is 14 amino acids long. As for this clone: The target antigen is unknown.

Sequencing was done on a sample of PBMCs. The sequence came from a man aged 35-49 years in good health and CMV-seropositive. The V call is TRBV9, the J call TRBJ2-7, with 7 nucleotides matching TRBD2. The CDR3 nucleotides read TGTGCCAGCAGCGCCGCTAGCGGCCAAGGGGAGCAGTACTTC. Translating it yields CASSAASGQGEQYF.